One and the same sample provided the 8 T cell receptor beta chains below, sequenced in a study of blood T cell repertoires in COVID-19. This table comes from immunoSEQ multiplex PCR, and its TCRdb copy is limited to in-frame clones, with some not included. This table has roughly 41,000 clones, around 86% appearing once. Material for sequencing was peripheral blood. Every receptor here comes from a human donor in a cohort sampled during active COVID-19.

CDR3 amino acids: CASKRFLENTEAFF. The CDR3 bases are TGTGCCAGTAAAAGGTTTCTAGAGAACACTGAAGCTTTCTTT. The chain couples TRBV19 to TRBJ1-1; D is ambiguous. Trimming removed 7 bases from V and 1 base from J, with 13 bases in between. The CDR3 has 14 amino acids. The germline V gene encodes CDR1 LNHDA and CDR2 SQIVND (reference sequence).

The gene calls are TRBV11-2 and TRBJ2-2, with no clear D. Trimming pared 3 bases from V and 4 bases from J, leaving 3 bases between. Germline values: CDR1 SGHAT, CDR2 FQNNGV. The CDR3 length is 12 residues. CDR3 bases: TGTGCCAGCAGCTTGAGCACCGGGGAGCTGTTTTTT. It specifies CASSLSTGELFF.

In this sample, this clone turned up once. The chain employs TRBV12-1 and TRBJ2-7; TRBD1 is the table's D call, not checked against the DNA. TRBV12-1 is described as a pseudogene. The CDR3 sequence is 15 residues long. This CDR3 reads CASPTPRDRAHEQYF. The DNA of the CDR3 is TGTGCCAGCCCCACCCCTCGGGACAGGGCCCACGAGCAGTACTTC.

This clone has just one count. DNA for the CDR3: TGTGCAAGTCGCTTAGTAATAAACAGGGTCGGTAATTCACCCCTCCACTTT. Residues: CASRLVINRVGNSPLHF. The rearrangement joins TRBV12-2 to TRBJ1-6; the table names TRBD1, a call not compared with the DNA. TRBV12-2 is designated a pseudogene. This CDR3 has 17 residues.

V gene TRBV3-1 (or the pseudogene TRBV3-2) combines with J gene TRBJ2-7; no clear D gene. This CDR3 is built from 13 residues. The germline CDR1 and CDR2 sequences are LGHDT and YNNKEL (reference sequence). The V gene lost 2 bases and the J gene lost 5 bases, with 10 bases spanning the gap. The CDR3 loop reads CASSQISGNEQYF. The CDR3 DNA reads TGTGCCAGCAGCCAAATCTCAGGCAACGAGCAGTACTTC.

The chain carries TRBV3-1 (or the pseudogene TRBV3-2) and TRBJ2-3; TRBD2 agrees at 8 bases. This CDR3 has 15 amino acids. Germline CDR1 and CDR2: LGHDT and YNNKEL (reference sequence). V shed 0 bases and J 5 bases; nucleotides not matched to a gene: 4. The CDR3 here is CASSQEGLGIDTQYF. Here the CDR3 DNA reads TGTGCCAGCAGCCAAGAGGGACTAGGGATAGATACGCAGTATTTT.

The chain carries TRBV9 and TRBJ2-4; D is perhaps TRBD2 (5 bases). V was shortened by 0 bases and J by 2 bases, with 6 bases between the two germline ends. The V gene's germline CDR1 is SGDLS and CDR2 YYNGEE. The CDR3 sequence is 14 residues long. The CDR3 protein is CASSVGGSKNIQYF. CDR3 in DNA: TGTGCCAGCAGCGTAGGCGGGTCCAAAAACATTCAGTACTTC.

The chain joins TRBV28 to TRBJ2-1; TRBD1 aligns across 11 bases. The CDR3 runs 14 residues. With 8 bases clipped from V and 7 bases from J, the junction kept 7 bases outside the gene matches. Germline CDR1 is MDHEN and CDR2 is SYDVKM. The CDR3 is CASSGTGGRNEQFF. The CDR3 DNA is TGTGCCAGCTCCGGGACAGGGGGACGGAATGAGCAGTTCTTC.